This passage covers 20 T cell receptor beta chains from one sample sequenced in a study of blood T cell repertoires in COVID-19 (dated by TCRdb to 2019 to 2021). The library was produced with the immunoSEQ multiplex PCR assay. The table was pulled from immuneACCESS by TCRdb, which kept in-frame rearrangements only. Such tables lose some clones; where checked, under half of the loss comes from unresolved V genes, and the rest has no known cause. This sample has approximately 250,000 clones in its table, and about nine tenths of those were observed once. The biggest ten clones account for about 4% of the sample. Sequencing used PBMCs or T cells enriched from blood (not recorded which). These TCRs come from a woman under 40 with acute COVID-19.

The V and J genes are TRBV18 and TRBJ1-5; tentatively, D is TRBD1 (5 bases). The CDR3 spans 13 residues. V shed 3 bases and J shed 10 bases, with 13 bases lying between them. From germline, CDR1 is KGHSH and CDR2 LQKENI. CDR3 residues: CASSPRRGDPQHF. CDR3 DNA: TGTGCCAGCTCACCTAGAAGGGGTGATCCCCAGCATTTT.

J is TRBJ1-2 and V is TRBV6-5; 7 nucleotides align to TRBD1. The CDR3 has 14 residues. CDR1 and CDR2 from the germline V gene are MNHEY and SVGAGI. J lost 4 bases, V lost 6 bases, and 8 bases had no gene match. The CDR3 protein is CASSPRTGFYGYTF. CDR3 DNA: TGTGCCAGCAGCCCGAGGACAGGCTTCTATGGCTACACCTTC.

This clone has only a few counts. This rearrangement joins TRBV7-9 to TRBJ2-2; D possibly corresponds to TRBD2 (6 bases). The CDR3 spans 16 residues. Germline values: CDR1 SEHNR, CDR2 FQNEAQ (reference sequence). Trimming shortened V by 4 bases and J by 2 bases, and 14 bases separated the two germline ends. The CDR3: CASSSRDSGNTGELFF. The DNA for the CDR3 is TGTGCCAGCAGCTCGCGAGATAGCGGAAACACCGGGGAGCTGTTTTTT.

V is TRBV28 and J is TRBJ2-2; maybe TRBD1 (5 bases). The CDR3 is made up of 14 amino acids. The V end was cut by 2 bases, the J end by 2 bases, with 6 bases between. Germline loops: CDR1 MDHEN, CDR2 SYDVKM. DNA of the CDR3: TGTGCCAGCAGTTTAGGGGCTAACACCGGGGAGCTGTTTTTT. This sequence encodes CASSLGANTGELFF.

This clone has only a few counts. This chain connects TRBV3-1 (or the pseudogene TRBV3-2) to TRBJ2-6; weak D call: TRBD1 (5 bases). This CDR3 comprises 17 residues. Germline-derived CDR1 and CDR2 are LGHDT and YNNKEL (reference sequence). Trimming took off 1 base at V and 0 bases at J, with 10 bases between the two ends. In DNA form, the CDR3 reads TGTGCCAGCAGCCAAGGACAGAGCAGCTCTGGGGCCAACGTCCTGACTTTC. It translates to CASSQGQSSSGANVLTF.

The CDR3 coding sequence is TGTGCCAGCAGTGACGGGGGGAACGCTTTCTTT. It encodes CASSDGGNAFF. The chain couples TRBV6-4 to TRBJ1-1, with D possibly TRBD1 on 5 matching bases. V was shortened by 2 bases and J by 11 bases, with 9 bases between the two germline ends. This CDR3 is 11 amino acids long. From germline, CDR1 is MRHNA and CDR2 SNTAGT.

This rearrangement joins TRBV12-3 or TRBV12-4 to TRBJ1-3; perhaps TRBD1 as D (5 bases). V was cut by 10 bases and J by 0 bases, with 10 bases left in between. The CDR3 has 13 amino acids. Here the CDR3 reads CATWGLSGNTIYF. The DNA of the CDR3 is TGTGCCACCTGGGGCCTCTCTGGAAACACCATATATTTT.

The chain uses TRBV24-1 and TRBJ1-4; D unclear. The V and J ends lost 0 bases and 7 bases respectively, with 11 bases between them. Per the germline V gene, CDR1 is KGHDR and CDR2 is SFDVKD. CDR3 size: 15 residues. The CDR3 reads CATSDLSVSSEKLFF. In nucleotides, the CDR3 is TGTGCCACCAGTGATTTGTCCGTAAGTAGTGAAAAACTGTTTTTT.

This chain joins TRBV18 and TRBJ2-7; TRBD2 is a possible D gene (6 bases). Germline V gene lookup returns CDR1 KGHSH and CDR2 LQKENI. V shed 3 bases and J shed 6 bases, with 9 bases lying between them. The CDR3 totals 12 residues. The CDR3 DNA follows: TGTGCCAGCTCACCCGGAGGGGTCGAGCAGTACTTC. It translates to CASSPGGVEQYF.

Comments on this clone: A much more abundant neighbour one base away suggests this may be a read error. The sample has other DNA sequences that encode this CDR3 too. The chain recombines TRBV10-3 with TRBJ2-3, with TRBD2 matching 9 bases. CDR1 is ENHRY, CDR2 SYGVKD, per germline. Unmatched junction bases numbered 1, after V lost 6 bases and J lost 0 bases. This CDR3 region has 14 residues. As DNA, the CDR3 is TGTGCCATCAGAACTAGCGGGAGCACAGATACGCAGTATTTT. Its translation: CAIRTSGSTDTQYF.

V gene TRBV28 combines with J gene TRBJ2-4; D remains unclear. Trimming removed 2 bases from V and 7 bases from J, with 18 bases in between. CDR3 size: 16 residues. Germline CDR1 reads MDHEN; CDR2 reads SYDVKM. CDR3 coding DNA: TGTGCCAGCAGTTTACGACGACATTCGTACCTGAACATTCAGTACTTC. Protein sequence: CASSLRRHSYLNIQYF.

The chain links TRBV10-3 to TRBJ1-2; 7 bases agree with TRBD1. Germline values: CDR1 ENHRY, CDR2 SYGVKD. V dropped 8 bases and J dropped 1; count of bases not matched to a gene: 10. This CDR3 comprises 15 residues. CDR3 bases: TGTGCCATCGCGGTCGAAGGGGGCCTTAACTATGGCTACACCTTC. Its protein is CAIAVEGGLNYGYTF.

The chain combines TRBV19 with TRBJ2-3, with 12 bases lining up with TRBD2. Germline loops: CDR1 LNHDA, CDR2 SQIVND (reference sequence). The CDR3 contains 18 residues. V was pared by 5 bases and J by 1 base, with 10 bases of the junction left unmatched. In nucleotides, the CDR3 is TGTGCCAGTAGTCCCCTAGCGGGAGGGGGCCGGGGCACAGATACGCAGTATTTT. Translating it yields CASSPLAGGGRGTDTQYF.

The chain couples TRBV28 to TRBJ2-1; TRBD2 agrees at 8 bases. With 7 bases clipped from V and 4 bases from J, the junction kept 9 bases outside the gene matches. The CDR3 is made up of 15 amino acids. Germline V lookup: CDR1 MDHEN, CDR2 SYDVKM. The CDR3 DNA sequence: TGTGCCAGCACCGAAACTAGCGGATATTACAATGAGCAGTTCTTC. This sequence encodes CASTETSGYYNEQFF.

V is TRBV5-6 and J is TRBJ2-7, with 9 bases fitting TRBD2. V shed 4 bases and J 0 bases; nucleotides not matched to a gene: 14. Germline lookup yields CDR1 SGHDT and CDR2 YYEEEE. The CDR3 length is 18 residues. The CDR3 DNA reads TGTGCCAGCAGCCCCAAACTCCATAGCGGGAGTTTCTCCTACGAGCAGTACTTC. Amino acid sequence: CASSPKLHSGSFSYEQYF. The full variable domain, completed using reference TRBV5-6 and TRBJ2-7, is DAGVTQSPTHLIKTRGQQVTLRCSPKSGHDTVSWYQQALGQGPQFIFQYYEEEERQRGNFPDRFSGHQFPNYSSELNVNALLLGDSALYLCASSPKLHSGSFSYEQYFGPGTRLTVT.

The rearrangement links TRBV24-1 to TRBJ2-3, with D tentatively TRBD1 (6 bases). V was cut by 4 bases and J by 5 bases, with 21 bases left in between. Germline V gives CDR1 KGHDR, CDR2 SFDVKD. The CDR3 sequence is 17 residues long. In DNA, the CDR3 is TGTGCCACCAGTGACCGCCGAGGGGGAAGGCTAGAAGATACGCAGTATTTT. It yields the protein CATSDRRGGRLEDTQYF.

V and J are TRBV19 and TRBJ2-3, with D maybe TRBD2 (7 bases). This CDR3 is built from 17 residues. Per germline, CDR1 LNHDA and CDR2 SQIVND (reference sequence). V lost 3 bases and J lost 0, with 16 bases in between. This CDR3 is CASSIVFAGASTDTQYF. DNA of the CDR3: TGTGCCAGTAGTATTGTCTTTGCGGGGGCTAGCACAGATACGCAGTATTTT.

The chain joins TRBV5-1 to TRBJ2-1; D possibly corresponds to TRBD2 (6 bases). Trimming stripped 3 bases from V and 7 bases from J, with 20 bases between. The CDR3 consists of 16 residues. Germline lookup yields CDR1 SGHRS and CDR2 YFSETQ. CDR3 in amino acids: CASSSASWGDGNEQFF. The DNA of the CDR3 is TGCGCCAGCAGCTCCGCATCCTGGGGGGACGGAAATGAGCAGTTCTTC.

This chain joins TRBV6-5 and TRBJ2-1; 10 bases align to TRBD2. V lost 2 bases, J lost 9 bases, and 4 bases stayed unmatched. This CDR3 contains 14 residues. The V gene's germline CDR1 is MNHEY and CDR2 SVGAGI. Here the CDR3 DNA reads TGTGCCAGCAGTTACGCAGCGGGAGGGGCTGAGCAGTTCTTC. Protein product: CASSYAAGGAEQFF.

This chain connects TRBV6-2 or TRBV6-3 to TRBJ1-2; D is undetermined. CDR3 length: 14 amino acids. The germline gives CDR1 MNHEY, CDR2 SVGEGT. V shed 2 bases and J shed 5 bases, with 12 bases lying between them. CDR3 in DNA: TGTGCCAGCAGTTACGACCGGGGAAGATATGGCTACACCTTC. This translates into CASSYDRGRYGYTF.